Presented here are 9 T cell receptor beta chains from one specimen sequenced in a study of human T cells and chemical hapten exposure. Treatment denoted: therapeutic diphenylcyclopropenone sensitization with weekly scalp DPC. Individual cDNA molecules each carried unique molecular identifiers attached by the library. TCRdb fed the reads into MiXCR, producing one record per CDR3 protein. Of 2,500 or so distinct CDR3 sequences listed, 45% to 60% are singletons. This material consisted of whole blood, taken before DPC sensitization or 2, 6, or about 24 weeks after (not recorded which). These receptors all stem from an adult with alopecia areata. Some clones in this sample may be carry-over from other donors' samples. This table probably holds off-target reads from a library built for another chain.

The gene calls are TRBV6-5 and TRBJ2-1; D remains unclear. This CDR3 contains 17 residues. Trimming took off 1 base at V and 8 bases at J, with 21 bases between the two ends. Germline CDR1 MNHEY, CDR2 SVGAGI. This CDR3 is CASSYFRPPLTPDEQFF. DNA for the CDR3: TGTGCCAGCAGTTACTTCAGGCCTCCTCTCACCCCAGATGAGCAGTTCTTC.

The genes are TRBV7-2 and TRBJ2-3; D call uncertain. CDR1 and CDR2 (germline): SGHTA, FQGNSA. V lost 1 base, J lost 0 bases, and 14 bases lay in between. This CDR3 comprises 17 residues. In DNA, the CDR3 is TGTGCCAGCAGCTTAGAGCCCGGGCTCCCGAGCACAGATACGCAGTATTTT. Encoded protein: CASSLEPGLPSTDTQYF.

The table lists this clonotype with a few counts. The chain couples TRBV14 to TRBJ2-3, with D perhaps matching TRBD1 or TRBD2 (5 bases each). Germline CDR1 is SGHDN and CDR2 is FVKESK. This CDR3 region has 19 residues. Trimming took off 1 base at V and 6 bases at J, with 26 bases between the two ends. The CDR3 region is CASSQGLPFGGTRQDTQYF. CDR3 nucleotide sequence: TGTGCCAGCAGCCAAGGGCTCCCCTTTGGTGGGACCAGACAGGATACGCAGTATTTT.

This chain joins TRBV6-5 and TRBJ2-7; D may be TRBD2 (5 bases). CDR1 is MNHEY, CDR2 SVGAGI, per germline. The CDR3 spans 11 residues. Deletions cut 2 bases from V and 7 bases from J, with 6 bases between. The DNA for the CDR3 is TGTGCCAGCAGTTACAAGCGGGAGCAGTACTTC. Residues: CASSYKREQYF.

The chain joins TRBV5-4 to TRBJ2-2, with D unresolved. V was pared by 4 bases and J by 4 bases, with 11 bases between. CDR1 is SGHNT, CDR2 YYREEE, per germline (reference sequence). The CDR3 runs to 14 residues. CDR3 DNA: TGTGCCAGCAGCCTCGGGCAGCCCACCGGGGAGCTGTTTTTT. Its translation: CASSLGQPTGELFF.

This clonotype was recorded a few times. The V call is TRBV29-1, the J call TRBJ2-6; no definite D call. The CDR3 is made up of 16 amino acids. Per the germline V gene, CDR1 is SQVTM and CDR2 is ANQGSEA. Trimming left V 5 bases short and J 0 bases short, with 14 bases between. CDR3: CSVIARSFSGANVLTF. CDR3 nucleotides: TGCAGCGTTATCGCCAGGTCCTTCTCTGGGGCCAACGTCCTGACTTTC.

A few counts support this clonotype. The chain joins TRBV4-2 to TRBJ2-7; D is unresolved. The CDR3 contains 11 residues. CDR1 and CDR2 from the germline V gene are LGHNA and YNFKEQ. The V end lost 1 base, the J end lost 5 bases, and 3 bases lay between the germline ends. CDR3 region: CASSQGNEQYF. The CDR3 DNA sequence: TGTGCCAGCAGCCAAGGAAACGAGCAGTACTTC.

DNA for the CDR3: TGTGCCAGCAGTATCAGCGGGAGGGACACAGATACGCAGTATTTT. Amino acid sequence: CASSISGRDTDTQYF. The chain employs TRBV2 and TRBJ2-3, with 10 nucleotides matching TRBD2. Germline values: CDR1 SNHLY, CDR2 FYNNEI. The CDR3 totals 15 residues. V lost 5 bases to trimming and J lost 2 bases; unmatched junction nucleotides: 4.

The rearrangement joins TRBV7-8 to TRBJ2-2; TRBD2 matches 14 bases. The CDR3 length is 15 residues. The V and J ends lost 5 bases and 6 bases, in that order; junction bases with no gene match: 2. Per germline, CDR1 SGHVS and CDR2 FQNEAQ. CDR3 DNA sequence: TGTGCCAGCAGCGGGACTAGCGGGAGTTCCGGGGAGCTGTTTTTT. Amino acids: CASSGTSGSSGELFF.